A selection of T cell receptor beta chains follows, all from one sample in a study of cytomegalovirus exposure and HLA in healthy donors. The protocol was immunoSEQ multiplex PCR, while the TCRdb copy is restricted to in-frame clones and leaves out a portion. The top ten clones hold 2.7% of a sample with over 200,000 clones, just over 75% of them seen once. Sequenced: PBMCs. The receptors originated from a woman aged 60 to 75 in good health and CMV-seropositive. The CDR3 runs from the conserved cysteine through the conserved F or W. The order of the fields is D gene, clone size, J gene, V gene, CDR3 protein, CDR3 DNA. A D gene is named only where the DNA matches it firmly. Not every row has a clone size; where given, it reads once, few, many or a size class.

>TRBD2|NA|TRBJ2-7|TRBV19
CASSRPGTSGLSYEQYF
TGTGCCAGTAGTAGACCCGGGACTAGCGGGCTTTCCTACGAGCAGTACTTC
>TRBD1|few|TRBJ1-2|TRBV30
CAWSHLDRGSSGYTF
TGTGCCTGGAGTCACTTAGACAGGGGCTCCTCGGGCTACACCTTC
>TRBD2|NA|TRBJ2-1|TRBV18
CASSPGLAEYNEQFF
TGTGCCAGCTCGCCAGGACTAGCGGAGTACAATGAGCAGTTCTTC
>TRBD1|NA|TRBJ1-4|TRBV7-8
CASTHYRGGYTVVNEKLFF
TGTGCCAGCACCCACTACAGGGGTGGATATACCGTAGTTAATGAAAAACTGTTTTTT
>TRBD2|NA|TRBJ2-7|TRBV5-4
CASSLSGGDEQYF
TGTGCCAGCAGCTTGTCTGGGGGGGACGAGCAGTACTTC
>TRBD1|few|TRBJ2-7|TRBV14
CASSPRQGRPYEQYF
TGTGCCAGCAGCCCGCGACAGGGGCGGCCCTACGAGCAGTACTTC
>NA|NA|TRBJ1-1|TRBV29-1
CSVVYRACF
TGCAGCGTTGTGTACAGGGCATGCTTT
>TRBD2|few|TRBJ2-2|TRBV4-2
CASSKLAGETGELFF
TGTGCCAGCAGCAAACTAGCGGGAGAAACCGGGGAGCTGTTTTTT
>NA|NA|TRBJ2-7|TRBV27
CASSPWGIYYEQYF
TGTGCCAGCAGTCCCTGGGGCATCTACTACGAGCAGTACTTC
>TRBD2|NA|TRBJ2-7|TRBV6-6
CASSKTGTRAYEQYF
TGTGCCAGCAGTAAAACCGGGACTAGGGCTTACGAGCAGTACTTC
>NA|NA|TRBJ2-1|TRBV27
CASSLSSGALLYNEQFF
TGTGCCAGCAGTTTATCCTCAGGGGCCCTACTCTACAATGAGCAGTTCTTC
>NA|few|TRBJ1-1|TRBV15
CATSRDLQGNTEAFF
TGTGCCACCAGCAGAGATTTACAGGGCAACACTGAAGCTTTCTTT
>NA|NA|TRBJ2-5|TRBV19
CASSWGGPQETQYF
TGTGCCAGTAGCTGGGGGGGCCCCCAAGAGACCCAGTACTTC
>TRBD2|few|TRBJ2-1|TRBV18
CASSLSASGYNEQFF
TGTGCCAGCTCACTAAGCGCTAGCGGTTACAATGAGCAGTTCTTC
>NA|few|TRBJ2-1|TRBV5-4
CASSLDTPSYNEQFF
TGTGCCAGCAGCTTGGACACACCCTCCTACAATGAGCAGTTCTTC
>NA|NA|TRBJ2-7|TRBV28
CASSVPGYEQYF
TGTGCCAGCAGTGTCCCCGGTTACGAGCAGTACTTC
>TRBD2|NA|TRBJ2-7|TRBV5-1
CASSKLAGVDYEQYF
TGCGCCAGCAGCAAACTAGCGGGAGTTGACTACGAGCAGTACTTC
>TRBD1|few|TRBJ1-1|TRBV29-1
CSVGDRSTEAFF
TGCAGCGTTGGGGACAGGAGCACTGAAGCTTTCTTT
>NA|NA|TRBJ2-2|TRBV12-2
CASRLDGLADMSNTGELFF
TGTGCAAGTCGCTTAGACGGGCTAGCGGATATGTCAAACACCGGGGAGCTGTTTTTT
>NA|NA|TRBJ2-7|TRBV4-3
CASSQDLRYYEQYF
TGCGCCAGCAGCCAAGATCTCAGATACTACGAGCAGTACTTC
>TRBD1|NA|TRBJ1-5|TRBV19
CASSRDREAQPQHF
TGTGCCAGTAGTAGAGACAGGGAAGCCCAGCCCCAGCATTTT
>NA|NA|TRBJ2-7|TRBV28
CASSRYPYEQYF
TGTGCCAGCAGCCGATACCCCTACGAGCAGTACTTC
>TRBD1|NA|TRBJ2-6|TRBV5-1
CASSRTGGTGANVLTF
TGCGCCAGCAGCAGGACAGGGGGGACTGGGGCCAACGTCCTGACTTTC
>TRBD2|NA|TRBJ2-7|TRBV19
CASSTTSRTYEQYF
TGTGCCAGTAGTACGACTAGCCGGACCTACGAGCAGTACTTC
>NA|NA|TRBJ1-2|TRBV19
CASTQTGGRYNYGYTF
TGTGCCAGTACTCAAACCGGGGGAAGATACAACTATGGCTACACCTTC
>NA|NA|TRBJ2-7|TRBV28
CASSFRPQGYEQYF
TGTGCCAGCAGTTTCCGGCCCCAGGGATACGAGCAGTACTTC
>NA|NA|TRBJ2-5|TRBV7-2
CASSTPPVETQYF
TGTGCCAGCAGCACACCTCCCGTGGAGACCCAGTACTTC
>NA|NA|TRBJ2-3|TRBV5-1
CASSFSGVGTDTQYF
TGCGCCAGCAGCTTTTCGGGGGTAGGCACAGATACGCAGTATTTT
>NA|NA|TRBJ1-1|TRBV5-1
CASSLGQVVYTEAFF
TGCGCCAGCAGCTTGGGACAGGTGGTGTACACTGAAGCTTTCTTT
>NA|NA|TRBJ2-7|TRBV10-3
CASRGDITYEQYF
TGTGCCTCCAGGGGGGACATCACCTACGAGCAGTACTTC
>NA|NA|TRBJ2-7|TRBV5-1
CASSFAGENEQYF
TGCGCCAGCAGCTTTGCCGGGGAGAACGAGCAGTACTTC
>NA|few|TRBJ2-2|TRBV29-1
CSVKKSNTGELFF
TGCAGCGTTAAAAAATCTAACACCGGGGAGCTGTTTTTT
>NA|few|TRBJ2-5|TRBV18
CASSTGTLETQYF
TGTGCCAGCTCAACCGGGACACTGGAGACCCAGTACTTC
>NA|few|TRBJ1-1|TRBV7-9
CASSYGLIHTEAFF
TGTGCCAGCAGCTACGGACTGATTCACACTGAAGCTTTCTTT
>TRBD1|NA|TRBJ1-1|TRBV5-1
CASILGSGGTTEAFF
TGCGCCAGCATCCTCGGGTCAGGGGGCACCACTGAAGCTTTCTTT
>TRBD2|NA|TRBJ2-1|TRBV30
CAWTGGGADEQFF
TGTGCCTGGACTGGCGGGGGGGCCGATGAGCAGTTCTTC
>TRBD1|once|TRBJ2-5|TRBV5-1
CASSLGPTGGQETQYF
TGCGCCAGCAGCTTGGGGCCGACAGGGGGGCAAGAGACCCAGTACTTC
>TRBD1|NA|TRBJ1-1|TRBV25-1
CASSLGQMGTEAFF
TGTGCCAGCAGCCTGGGACAGATGGGTACTGAAGCTTTCTTT
>NA|NA|TRBJ1-5|TRBV11-2
CASSLGPYQPQHF
TGTGCCAGCAGCTTAGGGCCATATCAGCCCCAGCATTTT
>NA|NA|TRBJ1-6|TRBV6-5
CASSSPGDSPLHF
TGTGCCAGCAGTTCCCCGGGGGATTCACCCCTCCACTTT
>TRBD1|NA|TRBJ2-5|TRBV2
CASSERGTGPQETQYF
TGTGCCAGCAGTGAACGGGGGACAGGGCCTCAAGAGACCCAGTACTTC
>NA|NA|TRBJ2-7|TRBV6-1
CASSEVGDSYEQYF
TGTGCCAGCAGTGAGGTAGGGGACTCCTACGAGCAGTACTTC
>NA|few|TRBJ1-2|TRBV15
CATSRESGGNYGYTF
TGTGCCACCAGCAGAGAGAGTGGGGGCAACTATGGCTACACCTTC
>TRBD2|NA|TRBJ2-5|TRBV5-1
CASSGGLAGGIEETQYF
TGCGCCAGCAGCGGGGGACTAGCGGGGGGAATAGAGGAGACCCAGTACTTC
>TRBD1|NA|TRBJ1-1|TRBV5-5
CASSLRTGGTFF
TGTGCCAGCAGCTTACGGACAGGGGGGACTTTCTTT
>NA|few|TRBJ2-7|TRBV6-1
CASRLQGYEQYF
TGTGCCAGCAGACTACAGGGATACGAGCAGTACTTC
>NA|NA|TRBJ1-2|TRBV30
CAWSARIQGGYGYTF
TGTGCTTGGAGTGCTAGAATACAGGGTGGCTATGGCTACACCTTC
>TRBD1|NA|TRBJ2-7|TRBV5-1
CASSLLQGAYEQYF
TGCGCCAGCAGCTTGCTACAGGGGGCCTACGAGCAGTACTTC
>NA|NA|TRBJ2-3|TRBV18
CASSPPLGGEGDTQYF
TGTGCCAGCTCACCCCCCCTCGGGGGAGAGGGAGATACGCAGTATTTT
>TRBD1|few|TRBJ2-7|TRBV9
CASSAPATGGLGEQYF
TGTGCCAGCAGCGCCCCCGCGACAGGGGGCTTGGGCGAGCAGTACTTC
>TRBD1|few|TRBJ1-5|TRBV7-9
CSSSLVGQGNQPQHF
TGTTCCAGCAGCTTAGTGGGACAGGGCAATCAGCCCCAGCATTTT